These T cell receptor beta chains were read from a single sample in a study of human T cells and chemical hapten exposure. TCRdb recomputed calls from the RACE reads with MiXCR, one row per CDR3 protein. The sample contains over 45,000 distinct CDR3 sequences, 3.5% to 4.5% of which appear only once. The sample was whole blood. These receptors all come from a female donor in good health. Some clones in this sample may be carry-over from other donors' samples. The CDR3 runs from the conserved cysteine through the conserved F or W. D genes are given only for firm matches. Clone sizes are given selectively: once, few, many, or a class where the clone is expanded.

V gene	D gene	clone size	J gene	CDR3 DNA	CDR3 protein
TRBV9	NA	many	TRBJ1-1	TGTGCCAGCAGCGTAGCGTCCAACACTGAAGCTTTCTTT	CASSVASNTEAFF
TRBV12-3/TRBV12-4	TRBD2	many	TRBJ2-3	TGTGCCAGCAGTCCCTGGGGAGCGGGGGGGCGGAGCACAGATACGCAGTATTTT	CASSPWGAGGRSTDTQYF
TRBV29-1	NA	few	TRBJ2-3	TGCAGCGTTGATGAAGGGGCAGATACGCAGTATTTT	CSVDEGADTQYF
TRBV10-3	NA	few	TRBJ2-7	TGTGCCATCTTGGCTTTGATACTACCGGGAACAGGGGCGGGGGAGCAGTACTTC	CAILALILPGTGAGEQYF
TRBV12-3/TRBV12-4	NA	many	TRBJ1-5	TGTGCCAGCAGTCAAAGCAAACAATTTGACCAGCATTTT	CASSQSKQFDQHF
TRBV4-2	NA	many	TRBJ1-1	TGTGCCAGCAGCCAAGAAGGGGGGCCGAACACTGAAGCTTTCTTT	CASSQEGGPNTEAFF
TRBV6-1	NA	many	TRBJ2-2	TGTGCCAGCAGTGAAGCGCTTACAGGGCGAAGGGAGCTGTTTTTT	CASSEALTGRRELFF
TRBV7-2	NA	few	TRBJ1-5	TGTGCCAGCAGACCCCAGTGGGGTCCTTGGCCCCAGCATTTT	CASRPQWGPWPQHF
TRBV7-2	NA	many	TRBJ2-3	TGTGCCAGCAGCTTAGCGCTAGTCACAGATACGCAGTATTTT	CASSLALVTDTQYF
TRBV5-1	TRBD2	many	TRBJ2-7	TGCGCCAGCAGCCCCGGGACTAGCAGCTACGAGCAGTACTTC	CASSPGTSSYEQYF
TRBV2	NA	NA	TRBJ2-7	TGTGCCAGCAGTGCTATGGTGGTGAGCAGCTACGAGCAGTACTTC	CASSAMVVSSYEQYF
TRBV7-9	TRBD1	many	TRBJ1-1	TGTGCCAGCAGCTCACGGACAGGGGGTTACACTGAAGCTTTCTTT	CASSSRTGGYTEAFF
TRBV7-2	NA	few	TRBJ2-3	TGTGCCAGCAGCTTACAGGACACAGATACGCAGTATTTT	CASSLQDTDTQYF
TRBV4-2	NA	many	TRBJ1-2	TGTGCCAGCAGCCAAGATGGGGGGCACGATGGCTACACCTTC	CASSQDGGHDGYTF
TRBV9	TRBD1	many	TRBJ1-2	TGTGCCAGCAGCGTAGTCCAGTTACCACGGGGACAGGGGGACTATGGCTACACCTTC	CASSVVQLPRGQGDYGYTF